This record covers a single T cell receptor beta chain. Its antigen is unidentified. This record belongs to a study of cytomegalovirus exposure and HLA in healthy donors. Study conclusions and caveats: Equally common other TCR beta chains were less clonally expanded than HLA-associated ones, a later analysis found. In terms of immune exposure information, only CMV serostatus was available. In an earlier analysis, about 87% or about 30%: the productive usage of most TCR beta V segments. Donors were assumed by presence/absence analyses to have roughly uniform sequencing depth.

The PCR used 60 Vbeta and 13 Jbeta primers. Only in-frame clones appear in the TCRdb table, and some are missing; sequencing was by immunoSEQ multiplex PCR. The sample has 150,000 to 200,000 clones, approximately 76% seen once. This clonotype originated in a female donor in good health and CMV-seronegative. Sequencing was carried out using PBMCs.

Here the CDR3 DNA reads TGTGCCAGCAGTTTATACTCCTTCATGAACACTGAAGCTTTCTTT. Its protein is CASSLYSFMNTEAFF. The chain carries TRBV27 and TRBJ1-1; D is undetermined. CDR1 MNHEY and CDR2 SMNVEV come from the germline V gene (reference sequence). V was pared by 1 base and J by 0 bases, with 9 bases between. The CDR3 covers 15 residues.